This entry describes one T cell receptor (beta chain). The antigen remains unidentified. Trimming took off 6 bases at V and 0 bases at J, with 15 bases between the two ends. This CDR3 comprises 17 residues. Germline CDR1 SGHAT, CDR2 FQNNGV. The sample comes from a study of shared clonotypes between healthy human individuals. TCRdb keeps only in-frame clones here, not all; method: immunoSEQ multiplex PCR. Here the sample spans 2 million or so clones, about 95% being singletons. Study results and caveats: Depth of sequencing was expected to influence donor clonotype sharing. Clonotypes not shared had lower generation probabilities than those common to all four donors. Naive subsets usually exceeded memory subsets in estimated richness.

The donors were adults (healthy and HIV-negative) with no recent acute infections or vaccinations. The receptor comes from a man between 18 and 35 years old in good health. The chain uses TRBV11-2 and TRBJ2-6, with D possibly being TRBD1 or TRBD2 (5 bases each). The sequenced sample consisted of naive CD4+ T cells sorted from blood. The subset here: CD45RA+ positively selected. The CDR3 bases are TGTGCCAGCAGACCCGGGACGGTCCTCTCTGGGGCCAACGTCCTGACTTTC. Amino acids: CASRPGTVLSGANVLTF.